Below are 15 T cell receptor beta chains sequenced from a single sample in a study of cytomegalovirus exposure and HLA in healthy donors. The PCR used 60 Vbeta and 13 Jbeta primers. Assay used: immunoSEQ multiplex PCR; TCRdb lists only in-frame clones, some missing. This sample has 95,000 to 150,000 clones, with around 75% found just once. The sequencing input was PBMCs. These receptors were obtained from a woman aged 45-65 years in good health and CMV-seropositive.

CDR3 protein: CASSLAQGQAGELFF. The CDR3 bases are TGTGCCAGCAGCTTAGCACAGGGCCAGGCCGGGGAGCTGTTTTTT. The V gene is TRBV7-9, the J gene TRBJ2-2; D is possibly TRBD1 (6 bases). Trimming removed 0 bases from V and 6 bases from J, with 11 bases in between. The CDR3 has 15 amino acids. Per germline, CDR1 SEHNR and CDR2 FQNEAQ (reference sequence).

The chain is built from TRBV30 and TRBJ1-2; 11 bases map to TRBD1. The CDR3 is 15 amino acids. V shed 0 bases and J 8 bases; nucleotides not matched to a gene: 8. Germline V gives CDR1 GTSNPN, CDR2 SVGIG (reference sequence). CDR3 in amino acids: CAWSVLGQGARGYTF. The CDR3 DNA reads as TGTGCCTGGAGTGTATTAGGACAGGGGGCGCGGGGCTACACCTTC. Together with reference TRBV30 and TRBJ1-2, the CDR3 gives the full variable domain: SQTIHQWPATLVQPVGSPLSLECTVEGTSNPNLYWYRQAAGRGLQLLFYSVGIGQISSEVPQNLSASRPQDRQFILSSKKLLLSDSGFYLCAWSVLGQGARGYTFGSGTRLTVV.

The chain joins TRBV5-1 to TRBJ1-2, with a tentative D call TRBD1 (6 bases). This CDR3 is 17 amino acids long. V gave up 0 bases and J gave up 2 bases, with 17 bases separating them. In germline, CDR1 is SGHRS, CDR2 YFSETQ. CDR3 residues: CASSLGLGGARNYGYTF. The DNA of the CDR3 is TGCGCCAGCAGCTTGGGATTAGGGGGGGCGCGGAACTATGGCTACACCTTC. The full variable domain, rest sourced from reference TRBV5-1 and TRBJ1-2, is KAGVTQTPRYLIKTRGQQVTLSCSPISGHRSVSWYQQTPGQGLQFLFEYFSETQRNKGNFPGRFSGRQFSNSRSEMNVSTLELGDSALYLCASSLGLGGARNYGYTFGSGTRLTVV.

The CDR3 nucleotides read TGTGCCAGCAGCTTAGGTCAGAACACCGGGGAGCTGTTTTTT. It is translated as CASSLGQNTGELFF. This rearrangement joins TRBV7-2 to TRBJ2-2; D unclear. V was pared by 1 base and J by 1 base, with 4 bases between. The CDR3 loop spans 14 amino acids. CDR1 and CDR2 from the germline V gene are SGHTA and FQGNSA.

This clone was seen a few times. This rearrangement joins TRBV18 to TRBJ2-5; 7 bases fit TRBD1. Trimming took 3 bases from V and 1 from J; bases not matched to a gene: 14. The germline gives CDR1 KGHSH, CDR2 LQKENI. This CDR3 comprises 18 residues. The DNA for the CDR3 is TGTGCCAGCTCACCCTCTCCCTTATTAGGGGGCGTCCAAGAGACCCAGTACTTC. Amino acid sequence: CASSPSPLLGGVQETQYF.

The CDR3 loop reads CASSFGWDQPQHF. In DNA, the CDR3 is TGTGCCAGCAGCTTCGGGTGGGATCAGCCCCAGCATTTT. V gene TRBV7-2 combines with J gene TRBJ1-5; D is ambiguous. The CDR3 extends over 13 amino acids. Trimming left V 3 bases short and J 5 bases short, with 8 bases between. The germline V gene has CDR1 SGHTA and CDR2 FQGNSA. The full variable domain, rest sourced from reference TRBV7-2 and TRBJ1-5, is GAGVSQSPSNKVTEKGKDVELRCDPISGHTALYWYRQSLGQGLEFLIYFQGNSAPDKSGLPSDRFSAERTGGSVSTLTIQRTQQEDSAVYLCASSFGWDQPQHFGDGTRLSIL.

This chain connects TRBV7-9 to TRBJ1-4; 8 bases map to TRBD1. CDR1 and CDR2 from the germline V gene are SEHNR and FQNEAQ (reference sequence). This CDR3 has 14 residues. Trimming took 4 bases from V and 7 from J; bases not matched to a gene: 5. The CDR3 loop is CASSSGQGGEKLFF. In DNA, the CDR3 is TGTGCCAGCAGCTCAGGACAGGGCGGTGAAAAACTGTTTTTT.

The J gene is TRBJ2-2, the V gene TRBV4-3, with D tentatively TRBD1 (6 bases). Germline V CDR1 and CDR2: LGHNA, YSLEER. The V end was cut by 4 bases, the J end by 5 bases, with 14 bases between. This CDR3 is built from 15 residues. As DNA, the CDR3 is TGCGCCAGCAGCCTCCGGTGGCAGGGGACCGGGGAGCTGTTTTTT. Its translation is CASSLRWQGTGELFF.

This clone was detected once. V gene TRBV19 combines with J gene TRBJ2-2, with 8 positions matching TRBD1. The CDR3 has 16 residues. J was trimmed by 5 bases and V by 4 bases; bases with no gene match: 9. Germline V gives CDR1 LNHDA, CDR2 SQIVND (reference sequence). CDR3 DNA sequence: TGTGCCAGTAGTAACTACCGGCAGGGGGCGACCGGGGAGCTGTTTTTT. Its protein is CASSNYRQGATGELFF.

This clone was seen a few times. V is TRBV2 and J is TRBJ2-7; TRBD1 agrees at 8 bases. Germline CDR1 SNHLY, CDR2 FYNNEI. This CDR3 region has 15 residues. With 6 bases clipped from V and 2 bases from J, the junction kept 9 bases outside the gene matches. CDR3 in DNA: TGTGCCAGCAGGGGAGAGGGACAGGCAACCTACGAGCAGTACTTC. Protein sequence: CASRGEGQATYEQYF.

This clone was counted between two and nine times. V gene TRBV4-3 combines with J gene TRBJ1-2; TRBD1 is a possible D gene (5 bases). The CDR3 length is 15 residues. From germline, CDR1 is LGHNA and CDR2 YSLEER. Trimming stripped 1 base from V and 5 bases from J, with 14 bases between. CDR3 coding DNA: TGCGCCAGCAGCCAAGTGGTTGATGGGGGGTATGGCTACACCTTC. It yields the protein CASSQVVDGGYGYTF.

This chain joins TRBV6-1 and TRBJ2-2; possible D gene TRBD1, 5 bases. Trimming shortened V by 3 bases and J by 4 bases, and 9 bases separated the two germline ends. Germline V gene lookup returns CDR1 MNHNS and CDR2 SASEGT. CDR3 size: 14 residues. CDR3 DNA sequence: TGTGCCAGCAGTGATCGACAGAGCACCGGGGAGCTGTTTTTT. Its protein is CASSDRQSTGELFF.

The V and J genes are TRBV6-5 and TRBJ1-5; weak D call: TRBD1 (5 bases). Trimming shortened V by 6 bases and J by 2 bases, and 11 bases separated the two germline ends. The CDR3 has 14 residues. CDR1 and CDR2 (germline): MNHEY, SVGAGI. The CDR3 loop is CASRRSGGNQPQHF. The CDR3 DNA reads as TGTGCCAGCAGGCGCTCGGGGGGCAATCAGCCCCAGCATTTT.

The chain is built from TRBV5-1 and TRBJ2-1, with 8 bases lining up with TRBD2. V dropped 5 bases and J dropped 2; count of bases not matched to a gene: 6. CDR1 and CDR2 from the germline V gene are SGHRS and YFSETQ. CDR3 length: 15 amino acids. The CDR3 protein is CASSLTSATYNEQFF. The CDR3 DNA sequence: TGCGCCAGCAGTTTGACTAGCGCGACCTACAATGAGCAGTTCTTC.

The V call is TRBV9, the J call TRBJ2-3; 7 bases are a match to TRBD1. The germline V gene has CDR1 SGDLS and CDR2 YYNGEE. The length of the CDR3 is 23 residues. The trim removed 4 bases at V and 0 bases at J, leaving 29 bases unmatched. The CDR3: CASSPRTGKTEFSGSLSTDTQYF. The DNA for the CDR3 is TGTGCCAGCAGCCCACGGACAGGAAAGACGGAGTTCTCGGGTAGCCTCAGCACAGATACGCAGTATTTT.